Listed below are T cell receptor beta chains from one sample, sequenced in a study of blood T cells in healthy people across ages. MiXCR was run by TCRdb on the 5' RACE reads, yielding one entry per CDR3 protein. The sample lists some 1.8 million distinct CDR3 sequences, about 39% occurring once. Sample: blood. The receptors come from a human donor in good health. Both conserved end residues are part of each CDR3. D genes are given only for firm matches. For some rows the clone size is stated as once, few or many, or as a class when expanded; others skip it.

TRBD1	few	TRBV7-3	TRBJ2-7	CASSITGGPYEQYF	TGTGCCAGCAGCATCACAGGGGGGCCTTACGAGCAGTACTTC
-	few	TRBV12-3/TRBV12-4	TRBJ2-7	CASRRDGGSEQYF	TGTGCCAGCCGCCGGGACGGAGGTAGCGAGCAGTACTTC
TRBD1	-	TRBV6-5	TRBJ2-5	CAGSNPTGGRGTQYF	TGTGCCGGCAGTAACCCGACAGGGGGTAGGGGGACCCAGTACTTC
-	-	TRBV12-3/TRBV12-4	TRBJ1-2	CASTLGAGNGYTF	TGTGCCAGCACCCTGGGGGCAGGGAATGGCTACACCTTC
-	few	TRBV7-2	TRBJ2-7	CASSNGGSSYEQYF	TGTGCCAGCAGCAACGGCGGGTCGTCCTACGAGCAGTACTTC
-	few	TRBV20-1	TRBJ2-5	CSASPTGRWWTQYF	TGCAGTGCTAGCCCCACAGGTCGTTGGTGGACCCAGTACTTC
TRBD1	-	TRBV15	TRBJ1-6	CATSRDKGQLSSLHF	TGTGCCACCAGCAGAGATAAGGGACAGCTAAGCTCCCTCCACTTT
-	-	TRBV20-1	TRBJ1-5	CSAREGRGNQPQHF	TGCAGTGCTAGGGAGGGTAGAGGCAATCAGCCCCAGCATTTT
-	-	TRBV5-1	TRBJ1-1	CASSAPGTNTEAFF	TGCGCCAGCAGCGCCCCGGGGACGAACACTGAAGCTTTCTTT
TRBD1	few	TRBV4-1	TRBJ1-2	CASSQDTGAAFYSYGYTF	TGCGCCAGCAGCCAAGACACAGGGGCAGCCTTCTACTCCTATGGCTACACCTTC
-	few	TRBV12-3/TRBV12-4	TRBJ2-7	CASSRVGSSYEQYF	TGTGCCAGCAGCCGGGTGGGGAGTTCCTACGAGCAGTACTTC
TRBD2	many	TRBV7-2	TRBJ2-5	CASSSSGGRETQYF	TGTGCCAGCAGCTCCAGCGGGGGTAGGGAGACCCAGTACTTC
-	-	TRBV2	TRBJ1-4	CASSEDGLGRFF	TGTGCCAGCAGTGAAGATGGTCTTGGGCGGTTTTTT
-	-	TRBV4-3	TRBJ1-2	CASSQVGLSNYGYTF	TGCGCCAGCAGCCAAGTAGGACTATCTAACTATGGCTACACCTTC
-	few	TRBV28	TRBJ2-5	CASRPRRQALRETQYF	TGTGCCAGCAGACCCAGGCGTCAGGCCTTAAGGGAGACCCAGTACTTC
-	few	TRBV5-1	TRBJ1-2	CASSLSGRHGYTF	TGCGCCAGCAGCTTGAGCGGCAGACATGGCTACACCTTC
-	many	TRBV7-9	TRBJ2-4	CASSPGRLAKNIQYF	TGTGCCAGCAGCCCGGGACGGTTAGCCAAAAACATTCAGTACTTC
-	-	TRBV29-1	TRBJ2-7	CSVESGVGSYEQYF	TGCAGCGTTGAATCGGGGGTCGGCTCCTACGAGCAGTACTTC
TRBD2	few	TRBV12-3/TRBV12-4	TRBJ2-7	CASSRGGLAASEQYF	TGTGCCAGCTCCCGGGGGGGACTAGCGGCCTCCGAGCAGTACTTC
-	once	TRBV6-2/TRBV6-3	TRBJ2-1	CAGAQRASSYNEQFF	TGTGCCGGAGCTCAGAGGGCCAGCTCCTACAATGAGCAGTTCTTC
TRBD2	-	TRBV7-8	TRBJ2-3	CASSSEVAGGPADTQYF	TGTGCCAGCAGCTCCGAAGTAGCGGGGGGGCCCGCAGATACGCAGTATTTT
TRBD2	-	TRBV6-1	TRBJ2-5	CASIWVGGETQYF	TGTGCCAGCATTTGGGTGGGGGGGGAGACCCAGTACTTC
-	-	TRBV29-1	TRBJ1-2	CSVDRLSNYGYTF	TGCAGCGTCGACCGATTGAGCAACTATGGCTACACCTTC
TRBD2	-	TRBV10-3	TRBJ2-7	CAISEPGASGRYEQYF	TGTGCCATCAGTGAGCCAGGGGCTAGCGGGAGGTACGAGCAGTACTTC
TRBD1	-	TRBV29-1	TRBJ2-7	CSVQGGQSYEQYF	TGCAGCGTTCAAGGGGGACAGAGTTACGAGCAGTACTTC
-	-	TRBV7-2	TRBJ2-7	CASSPLDVSYEQYF	TGTGCCAGCAGCCCTTTGGACGTCTCCTACGAGCAGTACTTC
TRBD1	few	TRBV6-5	TRBJ1-1	CASSPPGGWGTEAFF	TGTGCCAGCAGTCCTCCAGGGGGATGGGGCACTGAAGCTTTCTTT
TRBD1	-	TRBV4-1	TRBJ1-1	CASTTGVNTEAFF	TGCGCCAGCACGACAGGGGTGAACACTGAAGCTTTCTTT
-	-	TRBV29-1	TRBJ2-7	CSVNTGYEQYF	TGCAGCGTCAACACAGGGTACGAGCAGTACTTC
-	-	TRBV3-1	TRBJ1-1	CASSSGTVNAEAFF	TGTGCCAGCAGCTCCGGGACGGTGAACGCTGAAGCTTTCTTT
-	-	TRBV28	TRBJ2-5	CASSLSGAVRTQYF	TGTGCCAGCAGTTTATCGGGGGCGGTTAGGACCCAGTACTTC
-	-	TRBV20-1	TRBJ1-3	CSARDRGLSGSTIYF	TGCAGTGCCCGTGATCGGGGCCTCTCTGGAAGCACCATATATTTT
-	few	TRBV4-2	TRBJ1-1	CANSQDRRAVEAEAFF	TGTGCCAACAGCCAAGATCGCCGAGCCGTCGAGGCTGAAGCTTTCTTT
-	-	TRBV7-3	TRBJ2-1	CASSPKGDNEQFF	TGTGCCAGCAGCCCCAAAGGGGACAATGAGCAGTTCTTC
TRBD1	few	TRBV28	TRBJ2-7	CASSLMGTVSNEQYF	TGTGCCAGCAGTTTAATGGGGACAGTAAGCAACGAGCAGTACTTC
-	-	TRBV4-3	TRBJ1-5	CASSQDSTGSWPQHF	TGCGCCAGCAGCCAAGATTCCACAGGGTCCTGGCCCCAGCATTTT
-	-	TRBV27	TRBJ2-7	CASRDFGEVDEQYF	TGTGCCAGCAGAGACTTCGGGGAGGTCGACGAGCAGTACTTC
-	-	TRBV20-1	TRBJ2-7	CSANIPEASLIYEQYF	TGCAGTGCTAACATACCCGAGGCTAGCTTAATCTACGAGCAGTACTTC
TRBD2	-	TRBV12-3/TRBV12-4	TRBJ2-1	CASLPMLAGNNEQFF	TGTGCCAGCCTTCCTATGCTAGCGGGGAACAATGAGCAGTTCTTC
-	-	TRBV20-1	TRBJ2-1	CSASWGGSYNEQFF	TGCAGTGCTAGTTGGGGGGGCTCTTACAATGAGCAGTTCTTC
-	many	TRBV7-2	TRBJ2-4	CASSDGTHQNIQYF	TGTGCCAGCAGCGACGGGACACACCAAAACATTCAGTACTTC
-	-	TRBV29-1	TRBJ2-7	CSVFDSFEQYF	TGCAGCGTTTTCGACAGTTTCGAGCAGTACTTC
TRBD2	few	TRBV5-1	TRBJ2-1	CASSYTIGEGVDNEQFF	TGCGCCAGCAGCTATACAATCGGGGAGGGTGTCGACAATGAGCAGTTCTTC
TRBD2	-	TRBV4-2	TRBJ2-2	CASSQAPGLAGELFF	TGTGCCAGCAGCCAAGCTCCGGGACTAGCGGGGGAGCTGTTTTTT
TRBD2	few	TRBV5-1	TRBJ2-3	CASSYRLKRGDRDHTQYF	TGCGCCAGCAGCTACCGACTTAAGCGGGGGGACCGTGATCATACGCAGTATTTT
-	-	TRBV12-5	TRBJ2-3	CASGLVPVPTDTQYF	TGTGCTAGTGGTTTGGTACCGGTCCCGACAGATACGCAGTATTTT